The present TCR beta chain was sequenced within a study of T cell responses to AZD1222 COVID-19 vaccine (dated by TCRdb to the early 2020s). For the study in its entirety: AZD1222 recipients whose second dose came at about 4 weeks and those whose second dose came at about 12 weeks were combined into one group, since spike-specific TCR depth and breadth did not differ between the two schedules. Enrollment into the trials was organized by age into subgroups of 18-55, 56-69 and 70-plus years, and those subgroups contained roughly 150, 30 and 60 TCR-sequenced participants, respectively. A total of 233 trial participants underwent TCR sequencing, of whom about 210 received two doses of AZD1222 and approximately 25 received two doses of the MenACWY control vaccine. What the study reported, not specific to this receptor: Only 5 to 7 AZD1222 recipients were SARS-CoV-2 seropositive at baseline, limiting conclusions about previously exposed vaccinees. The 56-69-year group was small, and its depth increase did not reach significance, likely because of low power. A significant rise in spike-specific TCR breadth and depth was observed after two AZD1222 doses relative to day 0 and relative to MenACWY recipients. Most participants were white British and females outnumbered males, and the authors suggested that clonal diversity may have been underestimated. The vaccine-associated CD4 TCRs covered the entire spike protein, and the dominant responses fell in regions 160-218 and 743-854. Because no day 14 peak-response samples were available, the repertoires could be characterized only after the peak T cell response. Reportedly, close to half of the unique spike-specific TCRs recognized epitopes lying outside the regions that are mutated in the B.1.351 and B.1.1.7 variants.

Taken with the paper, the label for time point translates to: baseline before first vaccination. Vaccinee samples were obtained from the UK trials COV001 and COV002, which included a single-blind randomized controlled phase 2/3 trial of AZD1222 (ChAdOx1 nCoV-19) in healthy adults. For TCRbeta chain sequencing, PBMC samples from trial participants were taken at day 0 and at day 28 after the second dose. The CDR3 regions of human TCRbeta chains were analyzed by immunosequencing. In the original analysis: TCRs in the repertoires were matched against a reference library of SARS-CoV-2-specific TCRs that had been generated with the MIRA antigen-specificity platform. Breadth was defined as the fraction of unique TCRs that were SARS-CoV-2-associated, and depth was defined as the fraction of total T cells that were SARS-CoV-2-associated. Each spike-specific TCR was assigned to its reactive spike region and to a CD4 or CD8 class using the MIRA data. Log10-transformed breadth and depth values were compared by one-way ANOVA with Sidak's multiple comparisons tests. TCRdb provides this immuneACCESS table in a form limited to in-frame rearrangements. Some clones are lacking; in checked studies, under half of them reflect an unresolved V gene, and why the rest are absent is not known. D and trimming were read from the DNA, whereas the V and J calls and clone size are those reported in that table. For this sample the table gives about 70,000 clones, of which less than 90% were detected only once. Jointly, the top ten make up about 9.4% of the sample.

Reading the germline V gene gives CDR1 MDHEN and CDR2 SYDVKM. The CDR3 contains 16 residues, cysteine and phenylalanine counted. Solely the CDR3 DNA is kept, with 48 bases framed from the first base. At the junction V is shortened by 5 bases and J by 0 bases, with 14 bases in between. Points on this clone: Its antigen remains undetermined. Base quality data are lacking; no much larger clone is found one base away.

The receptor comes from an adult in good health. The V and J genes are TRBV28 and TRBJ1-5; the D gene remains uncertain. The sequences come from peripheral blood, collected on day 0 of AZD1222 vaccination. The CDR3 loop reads CASSLRRGLSNQPQHF. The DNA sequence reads TGTGCCAGCAGTCTTCGGCGCGGACTTAGCAATCAGCCCCAGCATTTT.